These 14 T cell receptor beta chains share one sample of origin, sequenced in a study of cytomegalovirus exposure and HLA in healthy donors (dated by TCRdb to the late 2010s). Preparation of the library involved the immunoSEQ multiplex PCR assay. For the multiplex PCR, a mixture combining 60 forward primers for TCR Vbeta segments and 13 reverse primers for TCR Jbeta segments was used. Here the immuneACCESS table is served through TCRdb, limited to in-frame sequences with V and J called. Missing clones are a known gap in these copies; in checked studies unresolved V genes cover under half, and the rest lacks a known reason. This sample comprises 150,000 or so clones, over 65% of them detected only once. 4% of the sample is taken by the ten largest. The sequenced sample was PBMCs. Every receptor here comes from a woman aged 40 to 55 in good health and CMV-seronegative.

The CDR3 DNA is TGCGCCAGCAGCCACCAGGGAGGGGAGTCACCCCTCCACTTT. Amino acids: CASSHQGGESPLHF. This chain connects TRBV5-1 to TRBJ1-6; possible D gene TRBD1, 5 bases. The V end lost 4 bases, the J end lost 10 bases, and 15 bases lay between the germline ends. CDR3 length: 14 residues. CDR1 and CDR2 from the germline V gene are SGHRS and YFSETQ.

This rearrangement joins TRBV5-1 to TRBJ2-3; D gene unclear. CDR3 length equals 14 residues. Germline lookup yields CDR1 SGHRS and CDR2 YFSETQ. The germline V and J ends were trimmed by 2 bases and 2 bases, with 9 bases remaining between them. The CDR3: CASSFETVTDTQYF. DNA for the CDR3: TGCGCCAGCAGCTTTGAAACAGTCACAGATACGCAGTATTTT. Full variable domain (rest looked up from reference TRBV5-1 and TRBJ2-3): KAGVTQTPRYLIKTRGQQVTLSCSPISGHRSVSWYQQTPGQGLQFLFEYFSETQRNKGNFPGRFSGRQFSNSRSEMNVSTLELGDSALYLCASSFETVTDTQYFGPGTRLTVL.

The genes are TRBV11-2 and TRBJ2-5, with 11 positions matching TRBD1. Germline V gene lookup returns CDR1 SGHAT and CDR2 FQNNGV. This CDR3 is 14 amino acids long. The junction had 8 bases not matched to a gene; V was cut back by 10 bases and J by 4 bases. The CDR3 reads CATLRTGGGETQYF. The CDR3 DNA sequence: TGTGCCACCCTCCGGACAGGGGGCGGAGAGACCCAGTACTTC.

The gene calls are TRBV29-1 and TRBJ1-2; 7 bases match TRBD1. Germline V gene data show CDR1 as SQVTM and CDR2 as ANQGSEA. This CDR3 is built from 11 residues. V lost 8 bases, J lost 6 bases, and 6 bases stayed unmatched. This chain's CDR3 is CSSVQGDGYTF. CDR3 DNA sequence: TGCAGCTCCGTCCAGGGGGATGGCTACACCTTC.

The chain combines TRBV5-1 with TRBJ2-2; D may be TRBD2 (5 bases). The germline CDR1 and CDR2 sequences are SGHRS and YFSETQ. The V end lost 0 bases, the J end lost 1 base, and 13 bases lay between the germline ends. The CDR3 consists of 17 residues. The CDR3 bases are TGCGCCAGCAGCTTGGGGCCGGCAGCGGAGAACACCGGGGAGCTGTTTTTT. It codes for CASSLGPAAENTGELFF.

CDR3 region: CASRPGRGAGRETQYF. The CDR3 coding sequence is TGTGCCAGCAGGCCAGGGCGGGGGGCGGGTCGAGAGACCCAGTACTTC. This chain links TRBV27 with TRBJ2-5; the match to TRBD2 covers 8 bases. The J segment lost 4 bases and the V segment lost 6 bases, leaving 13 bases of the junction unmatched. CDR1 is MNHEY, CDR2 SMNVEV, per germline (reference sequence). CDR3 size: 16 residues.

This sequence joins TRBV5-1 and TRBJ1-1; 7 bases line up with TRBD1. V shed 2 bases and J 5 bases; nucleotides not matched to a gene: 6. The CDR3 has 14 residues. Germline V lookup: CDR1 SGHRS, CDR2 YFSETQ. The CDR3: CASSFEGAGTEAFF. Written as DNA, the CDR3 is TGCGCCAGCAGCTTCGAGGGGGCTGGTACTGAAGCTTTCTTT.

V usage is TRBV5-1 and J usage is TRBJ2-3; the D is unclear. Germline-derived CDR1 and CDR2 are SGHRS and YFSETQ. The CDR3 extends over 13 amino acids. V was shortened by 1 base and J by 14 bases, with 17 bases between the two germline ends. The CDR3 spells CASSLSESLNGYF. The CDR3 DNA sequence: TGCGCCAGCAGCTTGTCTGAGAGCCTCAACGGGTATTTT.

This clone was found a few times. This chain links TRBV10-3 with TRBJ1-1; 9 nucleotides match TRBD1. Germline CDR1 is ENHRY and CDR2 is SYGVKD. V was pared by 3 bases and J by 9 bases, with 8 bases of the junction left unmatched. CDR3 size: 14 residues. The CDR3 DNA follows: TGTGCCATCAGTGAAGGGACAGGGTGGGGAAAAGCTTTCTTT. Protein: CAISEGTGWGKAFF.

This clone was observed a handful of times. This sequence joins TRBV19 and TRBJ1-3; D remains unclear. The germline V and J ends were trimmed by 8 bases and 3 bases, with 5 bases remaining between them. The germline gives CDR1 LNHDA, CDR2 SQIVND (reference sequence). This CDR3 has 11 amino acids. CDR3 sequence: CASSFGNTIYF. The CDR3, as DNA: TGTGCCAGTTCGTTTGGAAACACCATATATTTT. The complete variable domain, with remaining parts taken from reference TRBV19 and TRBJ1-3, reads DGGITQSPKYLFRKEGQNVTLSCEQNLNHDAMYWYRQDPGQGLRLIYYSQIVNDFQKGDIAEGYSVSREKKESFPLTVTSAQKNPTAFYLCASSFGNTIYFGEGSWLTVV.

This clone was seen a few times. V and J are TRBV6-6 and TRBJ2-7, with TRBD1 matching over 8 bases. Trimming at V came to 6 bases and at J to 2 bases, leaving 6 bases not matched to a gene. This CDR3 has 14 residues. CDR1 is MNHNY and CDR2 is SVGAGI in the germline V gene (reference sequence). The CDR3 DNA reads TGTGCCAGCAGAACTGGGACAGGAACCTACGAGCAGTACTTC. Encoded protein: CASRTGTGTYEQYF.

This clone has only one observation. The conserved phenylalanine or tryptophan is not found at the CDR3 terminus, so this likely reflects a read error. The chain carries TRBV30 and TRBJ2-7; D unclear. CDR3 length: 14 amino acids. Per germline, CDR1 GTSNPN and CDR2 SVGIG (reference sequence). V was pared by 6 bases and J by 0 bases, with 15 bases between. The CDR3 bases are TGTGCCTGCTCCCTCAGGCAGTTCTCCTACGAGCAGTACCTC. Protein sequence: CACSLRQFSYEQYL.

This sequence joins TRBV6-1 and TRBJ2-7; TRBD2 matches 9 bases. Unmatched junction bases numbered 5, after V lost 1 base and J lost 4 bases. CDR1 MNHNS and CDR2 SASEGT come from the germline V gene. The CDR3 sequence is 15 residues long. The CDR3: CASSEGLAGIYEQYF. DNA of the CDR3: TGTGCCAGCAGTGAAGGGCTAGCGGGGATATACGAGCAGTACTTC.

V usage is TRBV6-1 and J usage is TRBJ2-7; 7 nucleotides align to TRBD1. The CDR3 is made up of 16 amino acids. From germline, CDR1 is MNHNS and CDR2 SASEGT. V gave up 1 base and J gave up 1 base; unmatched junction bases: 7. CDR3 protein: CASSEGTGGGSYEQYF. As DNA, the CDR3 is TGTGCCAGCAGTGAAGGGACAGGCGGTGGATCCTACGAGCAGTACTTC.